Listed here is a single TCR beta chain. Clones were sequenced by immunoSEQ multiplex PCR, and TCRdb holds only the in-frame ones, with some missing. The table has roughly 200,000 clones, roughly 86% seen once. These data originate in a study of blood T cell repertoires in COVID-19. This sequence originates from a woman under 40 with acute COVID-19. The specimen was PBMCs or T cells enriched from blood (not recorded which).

The CDR3 region is CASSLDSEKLFF. The DNA of the CDR3 is TGTGCCAGCAGCCTTGACAGTGAAAAACTGTTTTTT. This sequence joins TRBV2 and TRBJ1-4, with D possibly matching TRBD1 (5 bases). The CDR3 extends over 12 amino acids. Germline V gene lookup returns CDR1 SNHLY and CDR2 FYNNEI. Trimming stripped 6 bases from V and 7 bases from J, with 9 bases between.